These 17 T cell receptor beta chains originate from one sample sequenced in a study of monozygotic twins with inflammatory bowel disease (dated by TCRdb to the late 2010s). The library was made by 5' RACE. This sample was sequenced with an Illumina HiSeq 2500. The reads, reprocessed by TCRdb, yield one row per CDR3 protein sequence and no DNA. The sample table gives about 43,000 distinct CDR3 sequences. Jointly, the top ten make up more than 4.5% of the sample. The sample taken for sequencing was blood. Receptors originate from a human donor with ulcerative colitis or Crohn's disease, or a healthy co-twin of an affected twin (not recorded which).

The rearrangement joins TRBV28 to TRBJ2-2. CDR1 is MDHEN, CDR2 SYDVKM, per germline. This CDR3 region has 14 residues. CDR3 in amino acids: CASSFWEHTGELFF.

The CDR3 is CASSPRSEETQYF. The V and J genes are TRBV7-2 and TRBJ2-5; lacking DNA, the TRBD1 call made by TCRdb goes unchecked. Germline V gene lookup returns CDR1 SGHTA and CDR2 FQGNSA. The CDR3 has 13 amino acids.

The genes are TRBV3-1 and TRBJ1-1; the TCRdb call, TRBD1, lacks DNA for checking. The CDR3 is 14 residues long. Germline V gives CDR1 LGHDT, CDR2 YNNKEL (reference sequence). The CDR3 region is CASSGGQGNTEAFF.

The J gene is TRBJ2-3, the V gene TRBV5-4; TCRdb's D call, TRBD1, is unchecked because there is no DNA. Germline V gene lookup returns CDR1 SGHNT and CDR2 YYREEE (reference sequence). The CDR3 sequence is 15 residues long. CDR3 region: CASSGRTGSTDTQYF.

CDR3 sequence: CASSLQASRGSYNEQFF. The chain links TRBV7-2 to TRBJ2-1; as DNA is missing, the TRBD2 call by TCRdb cannot be tested. Germline CDR1 and CDR2: SGHTA and FQGNSA. The CDR3 runs 17 residues.

The chain has TRBV20-1 and TRBJ2-1. Germline values: CDR1 DFQATT, CDR2 SNEGSKA (reference sequence). The CDR3 consists of 16 residues. The CDR3 sequence is CSARDPEGSGYNEQFF.

V is TRBV5-1 and J is TRBJ2-1; lacking DNA, the TRBD1 call made by TCRdb goes unchecked. CDR1 is SGHRS, CDR2 YFSETQ, per germline. The CDR3 length is 15 residues. The CDR3 reads CASSLRTGSLNGQFF.

This chain links TRBV2 with TRBJ1-6; the TCRdb D gene call, TRBD1, has no DNA to confirm it. The V gene's germline CDR1 is SNHLY and CDR2 FYNNEI. There are 15 residues in the CDR3. The CDR3 sequence: CASRPLRQGAVALHF.

The genes are TRBV20-1 and TRBJ1-6. The CDR3 consists of 14 residues. Germline CDR1 is DFQATT and CDR2 is SNEGSKA (reference sequence). Here the CDR3 reads CSARSSSYNSPLHF.

The chain employs TRBV5-1 and TRBJ2-4; TCRdb proposes TRBD1, but this gene call is untestable without DNA. The CDR3 length is 15 residues. Germline CDR1 is SGHRS and CDR2 is YFSETQ. The CDR3 reads CASSLAPGGQNIQYF.

The chain employs TRBV7-9 and TRBJ1-5; TCRdb's assignment of TRBD1 cannot be checked, as there is no DNA. Germline V gene data show CDR1 as SEHNR and CDR2 as FQNEAQ (reference sequence). There are 13 residues in the CDR3. The CDR3 region is CASSLQGDQPQHF.

The chain is built from TRBV6-2 or TRBV6-3 and TRBJ2-3; TCRdb calls TRBD1, which cannot be checked without DNA. Germline V CDR1 and CDR2: MNHEY, SVGEGT. CDR3 length equals 20 residues. CDR3: CASSYPLRVSGSLLMDTQYF.

The J gene is TRBJ1-1, the V gene TRBV6-5; TCRdb's D call of TRBD1 is untestable without DNA. CDR1 and CDR2 from the germline V gene are MNHEY and SVGAGI. The CDR3 has 14 residues. The CDR3 protein is CASSFFRVGAEAFF.

The chain couples TRBV10-3 to TRBJ2-1; TCRdb outputs TRBD2, but without DNA this stays unchecked. From germline, CDR1 is ENHRY and CDR2 SYGVKD. This CDR3 comprises 11 residues. Here the CDR3 reads CAITRGNEQFF.

This rearrangement joins TRBV5-1 to TRBJ2-3; TCRdb returns TRBD1, unconfirmable since there is no DNA. Looked up from germline, CDR1 is SGHRS and CDR2 is YFSETQ. The CDR3 extends over 15 amino acids. The chain's CDR3 is CASSRGTGDTDTQYF.

The genes are TRBV7-2 and TRBJ2-3; TCRdb proposes TRBD2, but this gene call is untestable without DNA. The CDR3 is made up of 17 amino acids. Germline V lookup: CDR1 SGHTA, CDR2 FQGNSA. The CDR3 here is CASSLVGGGTGSDTQYF.

V gene TRBV2 combines with J gene TRBJ2-2; TCRdb reports TRBD2, a call that lacks DNA to check it against. CDR3 length: 17 amino acids. Germline CDR1 reads SNHLY; CDR2 reads FYNNEI. The CDR3 reads CASSPGLAGGKTGELFF.